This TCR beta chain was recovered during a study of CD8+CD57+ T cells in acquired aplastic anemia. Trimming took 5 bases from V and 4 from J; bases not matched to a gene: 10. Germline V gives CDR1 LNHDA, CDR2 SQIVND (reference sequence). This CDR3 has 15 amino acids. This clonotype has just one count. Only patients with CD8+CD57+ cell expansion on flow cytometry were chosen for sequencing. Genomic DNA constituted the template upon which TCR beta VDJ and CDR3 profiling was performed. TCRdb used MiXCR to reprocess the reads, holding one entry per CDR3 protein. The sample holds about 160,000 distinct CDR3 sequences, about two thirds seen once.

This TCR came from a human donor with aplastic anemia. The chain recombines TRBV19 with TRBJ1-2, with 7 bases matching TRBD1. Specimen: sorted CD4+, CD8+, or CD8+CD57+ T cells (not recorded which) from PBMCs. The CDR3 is CASSPQRQGFYGYTF. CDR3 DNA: TGTGCCAGTAGTCCCCAGAGACAGGGATTCTATGGCTACACCTTC.